This T cell receptor (beta chain) was documented in a study of cytomegalovirus exposure and HLA in healthy donors (dated by TCRdb to 2016 to 2017). In terms of the full investigation: An earlier analysis of under 600 of the donors reported about 250 Gb of sequence data and some 100 million unique TCR beta sequences from around 200 million T cells. Donor age, sex, ethnicity and CMV serostatus were compiled alongside the repertoire data. The study profiled the T cell repertoires of about 720 subjects by immunosequencing and related them to cytomegalovirus serostatus. HLA typing covered class I and class II loci at four-digit resolution. In a later genetic analysis, genome-wide SNP genotypes for about three fifths of the 666 donors were used, and that subset was treated as a discovery cohort. Rather than using new phenotypic data, the later analysis identified candidate immune exposures from TCR beta sequences and from how often those sequences occurred across donors. Along with the roughly 670-subject first cohort, a separate validation cohort of over 90 different subjects was used. The study aimed to test whether signatures of past pathogen exposure could be identified by cataloging public T cell receptors. About 280 gigabases of sequencing data and around 80 million unique TCR sequences made up an early release that covered around 640 HLA-typed donors. A handful of DR-DQ haplotypes were handled as single units for association and clustering because linkage in the cohort was strong. To study patterns of TCR occurrence, a later analysis re-analyzed previously published TCR beta repertoires from just over 650 donors and added high-resolution HLA genotyping. Every repertoire in the discovery cohort had been generated on one and the same sequencing platform. To predict cytomegalovirus infection status, the study brought together high-throughput TCR immunosequencing, statistical association of individual TCRs with disease status, and machine learning. The number of donors typed differed by locus, with about 629-640 for A, B, C, DRB1 and DQB1, roughly 520 for DQA1, 600 to 610 for DPA1, and about 450 for DPB1. On average, 235,054 unique TCR beta nucleotide sequences were sequenced per donor among fewer than 500 genotyped donors of the cohort, with around 19% of those sequences being non-productive. To decide whether each TCR beta V gene segment behaved as functional or pseudogenic, an earlier analysis of 587 of the donors relied on high-throughput TCR beta sequencing. Of the approximately 370 genotyped donors, 70% to 90% were placed in the genetic ancestry cluster associated with self-reported Caucasian donors.

Broader findings and caveats from the paper: Compared with the roughly 700-donor mean, donors in an Asian-associated ancestry cluster had fewer N-insertions in productive TCRs, according to a later genetic analysis. According to a later analysis, most CMV-associated TCR beta chains appeared to be HLA-restricted, and the HLA associations seemed to be driven largely by CMV exposure. Strong co-occurrence of HLA alleles, especially DR and DQ, made assigning TCR associations to individual alleles difficult. A later analysis associated about 16,000 TCR beta sequences with specific HLA alleles at a false discovery rate of 0.05. In vitro tests confirmed that three of the cytomegalovirus-associated TCR beta chains recognize cytomegalovirus antigens. The authors suggested that the approach could potentially be extended to other disease states and immunological phenotypes. Compared with equally common non-associated chains, HLA-associated TCR beta chains in a later analysis were more clonally expanded and had lower generation probabilities. Linkage disequilibrium might explain the correlated functional status among segregating V segments, but an unknown experimental factor could not be ruled out. The study listed 150 to 200 TCR beta chains as associated with cytomegalovirus. Across donors, most TCR sequences were observed very rarely, whereas some public TCRs were present in many individuals. Broadly in line with IMGT annotations, most TCR beta V segments showed up in productive rearrangements about 87% or about 30% of the time in an earlier analysis of several hundred of the donors. According to a later analysis, TCR association rates differed among HLA loci, with DRB1 alleles showing the most associated TCRs and HLA-C alleles showing the fewest. In a later analysis, several top co-occurrence clusters were reported to appear linked to parvovirus B19, influenza, CMV and Epstein-Barr virus. The sequencing pipeline was judged likely to have produced a cluster of highly shared sequence variants as a technical artifact. Only TCR beta chains were sequenced in this cohort, and the absence of alpha or paired-chain data limited detectable features. Because some donors lacked HLA typing at each locus, the association tests relied only on the typed subset. In a later genetic analysis, a missense DCLRE1C variant was associated with V-gene and J-gene trimming of TCR beta chains, and the association was replicated in an independent cohort. Some IMGT-functional V segments, including TRBV6-2 and TRBV6-3, could not be told apart with the 87-base-pair reads, so those segments were excluded. A further reported finding was that TCR beta sequences accurately predicted the HLA-A and HLA-B alleles for most subjects in the first cohort. The presence/absence analyses assumed that sequencing depth was roughly uniform across donors, and that assumption may not be true. The only immune exposure information available for the cohort was CMV serostatus. Because counts were too low, more than 15 rarely observed V segments, including chromosome 9 orphons, were excluded from the earlier analysis of roughly 580 of the donors. Cytomegalovirus status was reported to be diagnosed by the classifier with high specificity and sensitivity in both the original and validation cohorts.

Concerning this clone: No cognate antigen has been identified for it. Per-base quality was not reported, and no clone a single base away is much larger than it.

A distance of 6 bases separates the germline ends of V and J, which lose 5 bases and 1 base respectively. The CDR3 contains 12 residues, cysteine and phenylalanine counted. The only DNA kept is the CDR3, 36 bases in frame from the first base. The CDR1 and CDR2 encoded by the germline V gene are SQVTM and ANQGSEA. In total, roughly 710 healthy bone marrow donors made up the cohort. Cohort members were all nominally healthy when sampled, although unrecorded immune exposures were likely present. The donor tested CMV seronegative and was one of the 352 seronegative cohort members. Each donor provided a peripheral blood sample, and peripheral blood mononuclear cells were used for TCR beta sequencing. Genomic DNA was extracted from the blood cell samples with the Qiagen DNeasy Blood Extraction Kit. Libraries were built with the immunoSEQ multiplex PCR assay. For the multiplex PCR, a mixture combining 60 forward primers for TCR Vbeta segments and 13 reverse primers for TCR Jbeta segments was used. A multiplex PCR assay on genomic DNA amplified the CDR3 region of rearranged TCR beta genes. On the Illumina HiSeq System, the amplified TCR beta libraries were sequenced as 87-base-pair reads. The published analysis was carried out like this. Across the 670 or so repertoires, a later analysis counted roughly 84 million unique TCR beta chains, around 11 million of which were shared by at least two donors. Raw reads were error-corrected and collapsed into unique sequences by a nearest-neighbor algorithm in which closely related sequences were merged to remove PCR and sequencing errors. To assign V, D and J gene segments, CDR3 sequences were aligned to IMGT reference sequences. For a sequence to be retained, a match of at least six nucleotides to both a V gene segment and a J gene segment was required. A rearrangement counted as productive if the CDR3 had no stop codons and remained in frame with V and J, and every other rearrangement counted as non-productive. Following IMGT convention, CDR3 was defined as the stretch from the second conserved V-encoded cysteine up to the conserved J-encoded phenylalanine. In an earlier analysis of some 550 of the donors, sequences lacking an unambiguous match to a single V gene segment were excluded. In an earlier analysis of some 590 of the donors, V segments were called functional above 56.7% productive rearrangements and were called segregating when the between-donor standard deviation exceeded 5%. A statistical classification framework was developed to diagnose cytomegalovirus status using the catalog of TCR beta chain sequences. V and J gene assignment, in a later analysis, came from comparing TCR nucleotide sequences with IMGT/GENE-DB human TR gene sequences. The TCRdist pipeline was used in a later analysis to assign CDR3 sequences and most-parsimonious VDJ recombination scenarios. A later analysis defined each TCR beta chain by its CDR3 amino acid sequence plus V-gene family, and excluded reads lacking a unique V-gene family. As a way to deal with suspected cross-contamination and a sequencing artifact, a later analysis dropped 640 or so nucleotide sequences that were highly shared and had low generation probability. In a later analysis, a clonal expansion index was calculated for each public chain from normalized within-repertoire ranks of inferred template counts. Generation probabilities in a later analysis came from a VDJ recombination model fitted to out-of-frame rearrangements, and those results were checked against IGoR. A later analysis scored TCR-TCR, TCR-HLA and TCR-CMV co-occurrence with hypergeometric tests, applying a repertoire-size bias correction to TCR pairs. In a later analysis, false discovery rates were estimated by permuting HLA or CMV assignments 20 times. In a later analysis, co-occurring TCRs were grouped with DBSCAN, and TCRdist sequence similarity was added when clustering was performed within HLA-allele-positive subsets. Repertoires with fewer than 30,000 or more than 120,000 public chains, plus five repertoires with anomalous nucleotide sharing, were excluded from co-occurrence clustering. Entries here come from immuneACCESS through TCRdb and include only in-frame sequences with V and J called. Some clones fail to appear in such tables; in the studies checked, an unresolved V gene covers under half of the shortfall, and the cause of the remainder is unknown. The V and J calls and clone size are taken from that table; D and trimming were inferred from the DNA. The sample table holds some 140,000 clones, of which 75% to 85% were seen once. The ten largest make up more than 3% of the sample.

The source is a female donor in good health and CMV-seronegative. The sequenced sample consisted of PBMCs. The V gene is TRBV29-1 and the J gene is TRBJ1-3; no D gene call is confident. The CDR3 protein: CSVISSGNTIYF. The DNA sequence reads TGCAGCGTTATATCTTCTGGAAACACCATATATTTT.